A selection of T cell receptor beta chains follows, all from one sample in a study of PD-1 blockade in mismatch repair-deficient tumors. Clones were read by immunoSEQ multiplex PCR, and TCRdb kept only the in-frame ones, dropping some. The table lists about 15,000 clones, 80% to 85% of them singletons, with over 15% in the top ten. The sample in question was PBMCs, obtained before pembrolizumab treatment. Receptor source: an adult with mismatch repair-deficient cancer. Each CDR3 is given with its conserved first and last residue.

J | V | CDR3
TRBJ1-2 | TRBV10-3 | CAISRTDSNYGYTF
TRBJ2-3 | TRBV2 | CASSESVITDTQYF
TRBJ1-2 | TRBV18 | CASSSDGANYGYTF
TRBJ1-5 | TRBV4-1 | CASSSREVNQPQHF
TRBJ2-7 | TRBV6-6 | CASGLTLGYEQYF
TRBJ2-2 | TRBV7-2 | CASSTHSGTGTGELFF
TRBJ1-2 | TRBV6-6 | CAIATGRGYTF
TRBJ1-1 | TRBV6-6 | CASSRPDTEAFF
TRBJ2-6 | TRBV4-3 | CASSQDRPSGANVLTF
TRBJ2-6 | TRBV6-4 | CASSDSDSSGANVLTF
TRBJ1-1 | TRBV5-1 | CASRPTGATEAFF
TRBJ2-7 | TRBV6-6 | CASSPGTSGYRYEQYF
TRBJ1-1 | TRBV4-3 | CASSRGRGAFF
TRBJ2-6 | TRBV29-1 | CSVVLAGLSGANVLTF
TRBJ2-3 | TRBV19 | CASSPRRTSGSTDTQYF
TRBJ2-3 | TRBV6-6 | CASRSQGEWADTQYF
TRBJ2-7 | TRBV7-2 | CASSFTTANYEQYF
TRBJ1-3 | TRBV11-3 | CASSPGGNGQATGNTIYF
TRBJ2-7 | TRBV28 | CASRHRQGLEQYF
TRBJ2-7 | TRBV5-6 | CASSLGFYEQYF
TRBJ2-1 | TRBV6-5 | CASRGTTGLQQFF
TRBJ1-2 | TRBV19 | CATRTGLGYTF
TRBJ1-4 | TRBV4-1 | CASSQANLGFSTNEKLFF